This T cell receptor (beta chain) was recovered during a study of blood T cells in healthy people across ages. This clonotype was counted ten times or more. Germline lookup yields CDR1 MNHEY and CDR2 SMNVEV (reference sequence). The CDR3 covers 15 residues. J gave up 0 bases and V 6 bases, and 5 bases lay outside the gene matches. Together with a sample-barcoded 5' primer, a J-beta primer mix was included in a second PCR lasting about 6 to 11 cycles. A 12-random-nucleotide template-switch adaptor tagged each cDNA molecule. Each sample yielded at least 3 million CDR3-containing paired-end reads. In TCRdb, the 5' RACE reads were re-called with MiXCR into one record per CDR3 protein. The sample holds some 1 million distinct CDR3 sequences; 35% to 55% are singletons and the top ten take approximately 20%. Every sample yielded at least 6.5 million isolated PBMCs.

What was sequenced was blood. The receptor was derived from a woman in her sixties in good health. V usage is TRBV27 and J usage is TRBJ2-7, with 10 bases fitting TRBD2. DNA of the CDR3: TGTGCCAGCAGATCCCGGACTAGCGGCTCCTACGAGCAGTACTTC. Its translation: CASRSRTSGSYEQYF.